The 18 T cell receptor beta chains below were found in one sample sequenced in a study of blood T cell repertoires in COVID-19. Generated by immunoSEQ multiplex PCR, the TCRdb table keeps only in-frame clones and is missing some. The data show roughly 70,000 clones, with about nine tenths seen just once and around 0.47% held by the top ten. The sequenced sample was peripheral blood. The source is a man aged 50-59 years with COVID-19, enrolled during active disease.

The chain links TRBV7-9 to TRBJ2-5, with D unclear. Germline V gene data show CDR1 as SEHNR and CDR2 as FQNEAQ (reference sequence). The CDR3 has 13 amino acids. Trimming stripped 5 bases from V and 1 base from J, with 8 bases between. The CDR3 nucleotides are TGTGCCAGCAGCCCATCCAGCCAAGAGACCCAGTACTTC. Translating gives CASSPSSQETQYF.

This chain uses TRBV19 with TRBJ1-2; no definite D call. Germline CDR1 LNHDA, CDR2 SQIVND (reference sequence). V dropped 5 bases and J dropped 4 bases, with 38 bases sitting between them. This CDR3 region has 22 residues. DNA of the CDR3: TGTGCCAGTAGTTTTGACCACCACCTTCCCGACTGGACCTCAGGAGGCTCCTATGGCTACACCTTC. It yields the protein CASSFDHHLPDWTSGGSYGYTF.

J is TRBJ1-2 and V is TRBV12-3 or TRBV12-4, with unresolved D. The CDR3 extends over 13 amino acids. The ends were cut back, 3 bases at V and 3 bases at J, with 8 bases in the middle. The CDR3 spells CASSFSPHYGYTF. The DNA for the CDR3 is TGTGCCAGCAGTTTTTCTCCTCACTATGGCTACACCTTC.

The chain couples TRBV19 to TRBJ1-1; maybe TRBD1 (6 bases). Germline CDR1 and CDR2: LNHDA and SQIVND (reference sequence). The CDR3 runs 15 residues. V gave up 3 bases and J gave up 0 bases, with 11 bases separating them. CDR3 nucleotide sequence: TGTGCCAGTAGTATCTCGGGACAAATGAACACTGAAGCTTTCTTT. As protein: CASSISGQMNTEAFF. Full variable domain (outside the CDR3, taken from reference TRBV19 and TRBJ1-1): DGGITQSPKYLFRKEGQNVTLSCEQNLNHDAMYWYRQDPGQGLRLIYYSQIVNDFQKGDIAEGYSVSREKKESFPLTVTSAQKNPTAFYLCASSISGQMNTEAFFGQGTRLTVV.

The chain is built from TRBV5-1 and TRBJ2-2, with D possibly being TRBD1 (5 bases). CDR1 is SGHRS, CDR2 YFSETQ, per germline. The CDR3 runs to 16 residues. Trimming took off 3 bases at V and 0 bases at J, with 12 bases between the two ends. Here the CDR3 DNA reads TGCGCCAGCAGCTGGCGGACACAAGCGAACACCGGGGAGCTGTTTTTT. Protein sequence: CASSWRTQANTGELFF.

This clone was counted a single time. The V and J genes are TRBV5-4 and TRBJ2-7, with 11 bases matching TRBD2. This CDR3 has 19 amino acids. Germline CDR1 reads SGHNT; CDR2 reads YYREEE (reference sequence). Losses at the gene ends were 0 bases for V and 0 bases for J; bases not matched to a gene: 11. The CDR3 DNA reads as TGTGCCAGCAGCTTGGGGCTAGCGGGAGGACCGAGGAGCTCCTACGAGCAGTACTTC. It codes for CASSLGLAGGPRSSYEQYF.

V and J are TRBV3-1 (or the pseudogene TRBV3-2) and TRBJ1-4; weak D call: TRBD1 (5 bases). The germline gives CDR1 LGHDT, CDR2 YNNKEL (reference sequence). V lost 4 bases, J lost 7 bases, and 22 bases lay in between. This CDR3 has 17 residues. CDR3 in DNA: TGTGCCAGCAGCCCCGCCCGGGTGGGGCAGAGGCGTGAAAAACTGTTTTTT. Amino acids: CASSPARVGQRREKLFF.

For the CDR3, the DNA is TGTGCCAGCAGTTCCCTCCGACTCCTGAGCTCCTATAATTCACCCCTCCACTTT. Protein product: CASSSLRLLSSYNSPLHF. The chain has TRBV28 and TRBJ1-6, with D unclear. The ends were cut back, 4 bases at V and 0 bases at J, with 16 bases in the middle. The germline V gene has CDR1 MDHEN and CDR2 SYDVKM. This CDR3 has 18 residues.

This clone showed up just once. The V and J genes are TRBV7-8 and TRBJ2-4, with D tentatively TRBD2 (7 bases). The V gene lost 6 bases and the J gene lost 8 bases, with 20 bases spanning the gap. CDR1 and CDR2 from the germline V gene are SGHVS and FQNEAQ. The CDR3 covers 15 residues. The CDR3 DNA is TGTGCCAGCAGTCCAAGGGGGGGCGTCGGGGACATTCAGTACTTC. Protein product: CASSPRGGVGDIQYF.

V gene TRBV6-5 combines with J gene TRBJ1-2; no reliable D call. This CDR3 is built from 13 residues. Germline loops: CDR1 MNHEY, CDR2 SVGAGI. The V and J ends lost 4 bases and 4 bases respectively, with 10 bases between them. CDR3 sequence: CASSLGRPYGYTF. The DNA for the CDR3 is TGTGCCAGCAGTTTGGGCAGGCCCTATGGCTACACCTTC.

The chain recombines TRBV6-4 with TRBJ2-7; possible D gene TRBD1, 6 bases. Germline CDR1 MRHNA, CDR2 SNTAGT. The V end was cut by 8 bases, the J end by 12 bases, with 20 bases between. This CDR3 region has 12 residues. The CDR3 spells CASFGTPNEGYF. CDR3 nucleotides: TGTGCCAGCTTCGGGACACCCAACGAGGGGTACTTC.

Only one count was recorded for this clone. V gene TRBV19 combines with J gene TRBJ2-2, with D possibly TRBD2 on 6 matching bases. Deletions cut 4 bases from V and 6 bases from J, with 15 bases between. The CDR3 sequence is 15 residues long. The germline gives CDR1 LNHDA, CDR2 SQIVND (reference sequence). CDR3 in DNA: TGTGCCAGTAGTAGTCCGGGGGTCGGCGCCGGGGAGCTGTTTTTT. Its translation is CASSSPGVGAGELFF.

The chain couples TRBV7-9 to TRBJ2-5, with 11 bases fitting TRBD1. This CDR3 has 15 residues. Germline assignment: CDR1 SEHNR and CDR2 FQNEAQ (reference sequence). V lost 5 bases, J lost 5 bases, and 7 bases stayed unmatched. For the CDR3, the DNA is TGTGCCAGCAGCGGGGACAGGGGGGTGCGCGAGACCCAGTACTTC. Protein sequence: CASSGDRGVRETQYF.

The chain uses TRBV5-4 and TRBJ2-1, with D unclear. The V end was cut by 4 bases, the J end by 4 bases, with 21 bases between. This CDR3 has 17 amino acids. CDR1 and CDR2 from the germline V gene are SGHNT and YYREEE (reference sequence). Here the CDR3 reads CASSPPPGPSGYNEQFF. DNA of the CDR3: TGTGCCAGCAGCCCCCCCCCAGGCCCCTCTGGGTACAATGAGCAGTTCTTC.

The V and J genes are TRBV9 and TRBJ2-3; a weak D match, TRBD2 (5 bases). Trimming shortened V by 5 bases and J by 1 base, and 20 bases separated the two germline ends. The CDR3 totals 17 residues. Germline V lookup: CDR1 SGDLS, CDR2 YYNGEE. The CDR3, as DNA: TGTGCCAGCAGTCTCAGACGGTTGAGCGGACGCACAGATACGCAGTATTTT. It encodes CASSLRRLSGRTDTQYF.

The chain links TRBV5-1 to TRBJ2-1; D is undetermined. Trimming took off 0 bases at V and 3 bases at J, with 13 bases between the two ends. The CDR3 has 16 amino acids. CDR1 is SGHRS and CDR2 is YFSETQ in the germline V gene. CDR3 DNA sequence: TGCGCCAGCAGCTTGGCCATTGCGGAAGGCTACAATGAGCAGTTCTTC. It translates to CASSLAIAEGYNEQFF.

The chain uses TRBV3-1 (or the pseudogene TRBV3-2) and TRBJ1-3; 9 positions agree with TRBD1. The germline V gene encodes CDR1 LGHDT and CDR2 YNNKEL (reference sequence). CDR3 length: 15 amino acids. Losses at the gene ends were 7 bases for V and 0 bases for J; bases not matched to a gene: 4. The CDR3 region has the DNA TGTGCCAGCAAAACAGGGGGCAACTCTGGAAACACCATATATTTT. Encoded protein: CASKTGGNSGNTIYF.

This rearrangement joins TRBV7-2 to TRBJ2-3, with 9 bases matching TRBD1. With V trimmed by 5 bases and J by 3 bases, 6 bases remained unmatched. The CDR3 spans 15 residues. The germline CDR1 and CDR2 sequences are SGHTA and FQGNSA. CDR3 sequence reads: CASSQDRGVTDTQYF. As DNA, the CDR3 is TGTGCCAGCAGCCAAGACAGGGGGGTGACAGATACGCAGTATTTT.